This TCR beta chain was observed in a study of radiation and T cells in renal cell carcinoma. Notes on the study in general: No pretreatment tumor biopsies were available for baseline clonotypes.

Indicated time point: baseline pretreatment blood. Treatment here: 15 Gy SBRT to primary tumor, nephrectomy 4 weeks later. TCRdb's table, derived via immunoSEQ multiplex PCR, lists solely in-frame clones and lacks some. Of about 130,000 clones listed, over 75% were seen once; the top ten hold around 12%. This clone occurred once. No antigen is known for it. The sequence derives from a woman aged 50 to 60 with renal cell carcinoma. The sample here was blood, taken from a patient whose treatment included radiotherapy and nephrectomy.

CDR3 sequence: CASSRGLSGYEQYF. The CDR3, as DNA: TGTGCCAGCAGCCGAGGACTTTCGGGGTACGAGCAGTACTTC. The chain couples TRBV5-5 to TRBJ2-7; a possible D gene is TRBD2 (5 bases). Trimming took 4 bases from V and 4 from J, leaving 15 bases between them. Germline CDR1 reads SGHKS; CDR2 reads YYEKEE (reference sequence). The CDR3 is 14 amino acids. Full variable domain (outside the CDR3, taken from reference TRBV5-5 and TRBJ2-7): DAGVTQSPTHLIKTRGQQVTLRCSPISGHKSVSWYQQVLGQGPQFIFQYYEKEERGRGNFPDRFSARQFPNYSSELNVNALLLGDSALYLCASSRGLSGYEQYFGPGTRLTVT.